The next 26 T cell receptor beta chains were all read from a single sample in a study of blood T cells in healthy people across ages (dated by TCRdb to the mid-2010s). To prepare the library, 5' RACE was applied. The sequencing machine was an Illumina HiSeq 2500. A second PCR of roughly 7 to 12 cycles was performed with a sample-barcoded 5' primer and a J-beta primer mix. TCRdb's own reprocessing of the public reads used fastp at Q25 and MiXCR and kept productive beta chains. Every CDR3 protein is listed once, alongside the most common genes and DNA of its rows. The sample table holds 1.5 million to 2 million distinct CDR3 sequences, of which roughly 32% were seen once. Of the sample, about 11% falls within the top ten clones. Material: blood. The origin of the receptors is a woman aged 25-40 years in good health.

The CDR3 nucleotides read TGTGCCAGCAGGACAGTAGAGAATGGCTACACCTTC. Encoded protein: CASRTVENGYTF. The chain recombines TRBV25-1 with TRBJ1-2; TRBD1 is a possible D gene (5 bases). Germline CDR1 reads MGHDK; CDR2 reads SYGVNS. CDR3 length: 12 amino acids. Trimming removed 6 bases from V and 6 bases from J, with 11 bases in between.

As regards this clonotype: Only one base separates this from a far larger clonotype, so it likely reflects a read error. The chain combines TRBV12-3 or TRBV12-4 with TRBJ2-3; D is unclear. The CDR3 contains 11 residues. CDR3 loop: CASSGTDAQYF. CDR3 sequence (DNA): TGTGCCAGCAGTGGCACAGATGCGCAGTATTTT.

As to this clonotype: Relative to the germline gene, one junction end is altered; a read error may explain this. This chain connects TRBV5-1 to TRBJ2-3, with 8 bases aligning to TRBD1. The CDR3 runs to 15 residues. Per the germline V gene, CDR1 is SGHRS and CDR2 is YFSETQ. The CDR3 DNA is TGCGCCGGCAGCTTGACCCGACAGGGGACAGATACGCAGTATTTT. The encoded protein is CAGSLTRQGTDTQYF.

The CDR3 region is CASSPPGGTSSTDTQYF. The DNA for the CDR3 is TGTGCCAGCAGTCCCCCGGGCGGGACCTCTAGCACAGATACGCAGTATTTT. V is TRBV28 and J is TRBJ2-3, with D perhaps matching TRBD2 (6 bases). CDR1 and CDR2 (germline): MDHEN, SYDVKM. This CDR3 is 17 amino acids long. Trimming cost V 5 bases and J 0 bases, with 18 bases left between them.

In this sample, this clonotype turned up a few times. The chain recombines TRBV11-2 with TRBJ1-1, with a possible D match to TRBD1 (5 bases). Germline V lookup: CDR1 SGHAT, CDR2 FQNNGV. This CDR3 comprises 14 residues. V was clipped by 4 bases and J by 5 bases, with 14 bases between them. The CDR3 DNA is TGTGCCAGCAGCTCTCTTGGGGGGTTGACTGAAGCTTTCTTT. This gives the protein CASSSLGGLTEAFF.

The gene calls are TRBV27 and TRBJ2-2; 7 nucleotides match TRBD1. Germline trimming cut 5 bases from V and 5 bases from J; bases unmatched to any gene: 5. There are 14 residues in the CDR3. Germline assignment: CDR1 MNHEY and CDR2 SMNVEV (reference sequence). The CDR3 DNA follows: TGTGCCAGCAGTCGACAGGGATATACCGGGGAGCTGTTTTTT. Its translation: CASSRQGYTGELFF.

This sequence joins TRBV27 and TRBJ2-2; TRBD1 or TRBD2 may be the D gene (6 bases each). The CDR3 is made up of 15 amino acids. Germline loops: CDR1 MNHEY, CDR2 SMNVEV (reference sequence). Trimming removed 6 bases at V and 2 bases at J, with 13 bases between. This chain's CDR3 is CASSWRGSNTGELFF. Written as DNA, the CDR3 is TGTGCCAGCAGCTGGAGGGGGTCCAACACCGGGGAGCTGTTTTTT.

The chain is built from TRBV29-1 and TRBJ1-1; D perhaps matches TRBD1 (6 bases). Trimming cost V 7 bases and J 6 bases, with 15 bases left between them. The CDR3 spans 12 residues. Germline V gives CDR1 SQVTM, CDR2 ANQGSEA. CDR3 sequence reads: CSGNQGQAEAFF. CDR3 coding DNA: TGCAGCGGTAATCAGGGGCAGGCTGAAGCTTTCTTT.

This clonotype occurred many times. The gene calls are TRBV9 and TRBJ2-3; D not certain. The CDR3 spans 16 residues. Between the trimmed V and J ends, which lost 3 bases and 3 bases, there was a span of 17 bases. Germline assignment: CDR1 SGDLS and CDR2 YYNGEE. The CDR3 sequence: CASSASTKGSTDTQYF. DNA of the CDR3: TGTGCCAGCAGCGCGAGTACGAAGGGATCGACAGATACGCAGTATTTT.

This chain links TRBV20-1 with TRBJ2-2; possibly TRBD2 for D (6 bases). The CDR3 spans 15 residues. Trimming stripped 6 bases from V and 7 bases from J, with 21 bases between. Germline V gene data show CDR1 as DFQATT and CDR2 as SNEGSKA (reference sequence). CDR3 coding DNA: TGCAGTGCCGTATCCGGGACTTTAGAATTCGGGGAGCTGTTTTTT. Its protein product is CSAVSGTLEFGELFF.

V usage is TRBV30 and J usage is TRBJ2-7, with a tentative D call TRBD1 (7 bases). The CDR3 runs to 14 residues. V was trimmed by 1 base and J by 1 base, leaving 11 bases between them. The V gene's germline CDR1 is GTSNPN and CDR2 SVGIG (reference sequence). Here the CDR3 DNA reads TGTGCCTGGAGTGGATCAGGGGGGTCCTACGAGCAGTACTTC. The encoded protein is CAWSGSGGSYEQYF.

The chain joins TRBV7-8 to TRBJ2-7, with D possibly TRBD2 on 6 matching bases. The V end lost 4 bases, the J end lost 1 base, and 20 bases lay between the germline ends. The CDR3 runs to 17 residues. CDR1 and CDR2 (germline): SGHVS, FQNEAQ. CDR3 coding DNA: TGTGCCAGCAGCTCGACGTATCCGGGACGGGGGTCCTACGAGCAGTACTTC. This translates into CASSSTYPGRGSYEQYF.

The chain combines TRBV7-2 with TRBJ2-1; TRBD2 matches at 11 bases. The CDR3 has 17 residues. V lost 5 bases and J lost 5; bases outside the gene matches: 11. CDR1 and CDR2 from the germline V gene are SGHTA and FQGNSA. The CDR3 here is CASSPPLAGGTHNEQFF. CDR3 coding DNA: TGTGCCAGCAGCCCTCCCCTAGCGGGGGGCACCCACAATGAGCAGTTCTTC.

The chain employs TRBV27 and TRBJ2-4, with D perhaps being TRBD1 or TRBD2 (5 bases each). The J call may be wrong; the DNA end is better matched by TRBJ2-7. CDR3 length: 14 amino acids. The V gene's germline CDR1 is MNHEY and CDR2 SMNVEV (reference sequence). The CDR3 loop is CASSRGVWPYEQYF. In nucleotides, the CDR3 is TGTGCCAGCAGTCGAGGGGTGTGGCCCTACGAGCAGTACTTC.

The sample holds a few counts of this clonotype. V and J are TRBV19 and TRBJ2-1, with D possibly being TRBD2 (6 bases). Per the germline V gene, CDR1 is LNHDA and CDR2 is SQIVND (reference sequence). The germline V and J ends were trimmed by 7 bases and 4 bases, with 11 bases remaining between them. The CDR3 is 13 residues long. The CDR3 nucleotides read TGTGCCAGTAACCAGGAGGGTTACAATGAGCAGTTCTTC. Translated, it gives CASNQEGYNEQFF.

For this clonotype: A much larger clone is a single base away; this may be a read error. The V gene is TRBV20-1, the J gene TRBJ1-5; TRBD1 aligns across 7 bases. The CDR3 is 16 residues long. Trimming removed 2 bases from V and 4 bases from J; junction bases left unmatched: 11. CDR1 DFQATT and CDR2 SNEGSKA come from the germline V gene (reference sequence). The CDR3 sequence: CSARPRGRTGNQPQHF. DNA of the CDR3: TGCAGTGCTAGACCCCGGGGGCGGACAGGAAATCAGCCCCAGCATTTT.

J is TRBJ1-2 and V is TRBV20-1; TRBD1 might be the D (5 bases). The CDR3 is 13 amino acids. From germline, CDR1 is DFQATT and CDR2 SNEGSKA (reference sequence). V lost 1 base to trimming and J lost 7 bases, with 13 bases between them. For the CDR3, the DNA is TGCAGTGCTAGAGGCGGGGCACACCTTGGCTACACCTTC. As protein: CSARGGAHLGYTF.

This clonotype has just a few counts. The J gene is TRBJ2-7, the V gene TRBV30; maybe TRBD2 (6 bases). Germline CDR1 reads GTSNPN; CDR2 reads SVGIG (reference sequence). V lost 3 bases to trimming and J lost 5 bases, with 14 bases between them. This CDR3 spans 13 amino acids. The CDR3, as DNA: TGTGCCTGGAGCCGTGGGGGAGGCCACGAGCAGTACTTC. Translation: CAWSRGGGHEQYF.

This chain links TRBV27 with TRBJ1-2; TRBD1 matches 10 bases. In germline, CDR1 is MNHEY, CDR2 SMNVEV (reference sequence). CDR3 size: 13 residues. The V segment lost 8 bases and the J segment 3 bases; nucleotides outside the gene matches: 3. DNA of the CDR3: TGTGCCAGCGGGGACAGGGGATACTATGGCTACACCTTC. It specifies CASGDRGYYGYTF.

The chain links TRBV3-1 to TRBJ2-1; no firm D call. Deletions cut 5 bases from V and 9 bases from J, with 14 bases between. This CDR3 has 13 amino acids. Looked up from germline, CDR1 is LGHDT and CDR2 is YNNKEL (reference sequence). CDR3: CASSLGPVSEQFF. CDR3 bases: TGTGCCAGCAGCTTAGGGCCGGTTTCTGAGCAGTTCTTC.

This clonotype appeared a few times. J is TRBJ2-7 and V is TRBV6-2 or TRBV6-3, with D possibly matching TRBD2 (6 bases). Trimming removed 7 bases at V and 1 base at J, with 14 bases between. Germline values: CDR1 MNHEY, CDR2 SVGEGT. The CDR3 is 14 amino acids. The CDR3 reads CASTLLAGSYEQYF. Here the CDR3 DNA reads TGTGCCAGCACCCTACTTGCGGGGTCCTACGAGCAGTACTTC.

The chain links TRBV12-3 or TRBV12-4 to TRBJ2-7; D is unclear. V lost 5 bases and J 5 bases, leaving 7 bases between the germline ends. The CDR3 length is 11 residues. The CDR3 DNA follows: TGTGCCAGCAGTGCGTGGAACGAGCAGTACTTC. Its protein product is CASSAWNEQYF.

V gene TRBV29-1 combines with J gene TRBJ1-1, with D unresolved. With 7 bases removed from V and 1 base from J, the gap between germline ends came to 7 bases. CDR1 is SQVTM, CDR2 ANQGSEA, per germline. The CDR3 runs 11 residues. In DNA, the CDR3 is TGCAGCGACTTACAGAACACTGAAGCTTTCTTT. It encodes CSDLQNTEAFF.

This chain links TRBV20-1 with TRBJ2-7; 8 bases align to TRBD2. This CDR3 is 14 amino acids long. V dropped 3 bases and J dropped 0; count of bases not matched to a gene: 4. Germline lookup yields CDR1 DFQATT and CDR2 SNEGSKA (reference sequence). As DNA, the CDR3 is TGCAGTGCTAGGTGGGCGGGAGGCTCCTACGAGCAGTACTTC. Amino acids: CSARWAGGSYEQYF.

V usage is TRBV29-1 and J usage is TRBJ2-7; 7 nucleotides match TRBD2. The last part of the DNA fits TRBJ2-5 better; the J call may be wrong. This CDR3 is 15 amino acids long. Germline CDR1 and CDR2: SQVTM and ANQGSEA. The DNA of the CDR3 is TGCAGCGTTGAAGACCGATGGGGGGGGTGGGAGACCCAGTACTTC. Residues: CSVEDRWGGWETQYF.

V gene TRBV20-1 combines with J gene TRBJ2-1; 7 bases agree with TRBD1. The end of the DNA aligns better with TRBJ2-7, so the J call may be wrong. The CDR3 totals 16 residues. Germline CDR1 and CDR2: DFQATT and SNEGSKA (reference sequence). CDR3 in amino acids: CSAIGNRTGDYNEQYF. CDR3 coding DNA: TGCAGTGCTATAGGGAACAGAACAGGGGATTACAACGAGCAGTACTTC.